The rows below give T cell receptor beta chains drawn from one sample of a study of control samples from healthy donors and cancer patients. Some clones are missing from TCRdb's copy, which holds only in-frame ones; the method was immunoSEQ multiplex PCR. Seen here are more than 75,000 clones, 79% observed once, and the top ten hold 10% to 13%. The sequenced sample consisted of blood. The receptor set was obtained from a woman aged 30 to 39 in good health. The CDR3 runs from the conserved cysteine through the conserved F or W. A D gene is named only where the DNA matches it firmly. Clone size, where shown, is once, few, many, or a class for clones that have expanded.

>once|TRBD2|TRBV6-5|TRBJ2-1
TGTGCCAGCAGTTCCGATATAGCGGGGGTCTACAATGAGCAGTTCTTC
CASSSDIAGVYNEQFF
>once|-|TRBV19|TRBJ1-5
TGTGCCAGTAGTACCGCTCTGGGGGGGTTCAATCAGCCCCAGCATTTT
CASSTALGGFNQPQHF
>-|-|TRBV3-1/TRBV3-2|TRBJ2-7
TGTGCCAGCAGTTCCCGACTCCGGCAGGACGAGCAGTACTTC
CASSSRLRQDEQYF
>-|TRBD1|TRBV19|TRBJ2-2
TGTGCCAGTAGTATTAGACAGGGGGTTGGCACCGGGGAGCTGTTTTTT
CASSIRQGVGTGELFF
>few|-|TRBV7-2|TRBJ2-5
TGTGCCAGCAGCCTCCGCGGGTACCAAGAGACCCAGTACTTC
CASSLRGYQETQYF
>-|TRBD1|TRBV7-2|TRBJ2-2
TGTGCCAGCAGCTTAGCGGGGACAGGAGGGTACACCGGGGAGCTGTTTTTT
CASSLAGTGGYTGELFF
>-|-|TRBV9|TRBJ1-1
TGTGCCAGCTCAGTTAGGGGTGGGAGCACTGAAGCTTTCTTT
CASSVRGGSTEAFF
>-|-|TRBV14|TRBJ2-2
TGTGCCAGCAGCCAAGATATTGGCGACGGGGAGCTGTTTTTT
CASSQDIGDGELFF
>many|-|TRBV29-1|TRBJ2-3
TGCAGCGTTCAAATGCAGGGGGGGAGTGAGTACGCAGATACGCAGTATTTT
CSVQMQGGSEYADTQYF
>-|-|TRBV24-1|TRBJ2-7
TGTGCCCGGACAGCCGAATACGAGCAGTACTTC
CARTAEYEQYF
>-|TRBD1|TRBV7-6|TRBJ1-1
TGTGCCAGCAGCATCCGACAGGGGGCGGCTGAAGCTTTCTTT
CASSIRQGAAEAFF
>-|-|TRBV5-6|TRBJ1-1
TGTGCCAGCAGCCTACTCACCGCGGGGACTGAAGCTTTCTTT
CASSLLTAGTEAFF
>-|-|TRBV5-5|TRBJ2-7
TGTGCCAGCAGCTTGTGGACTGAACGCTACGAGCAGTACTTC
CASSLWTERYEQYF
>-|-|TRBV6-6|TRBJ2-7
TGTGCCAGCAGTCTGGCCCCGGGGACGCTTAGCTCCTACGAGCAGTACTTC
CASSLAPGTLSSYEQYF
>-|TRBD1|TRBV6-1|TRBJ2-4
TGTGCCAGCAGTGAACGGGCAGGGGGAGCCCCCTTAGCCAAAAACATTCAGTACTTC
CASSERAGGAPLAKNIQYF
>-|-|TRBV2|TRBJ2-1
TGTGCCAGCAGTGGCATGCGGGGTGTCAATGAGCAGTTCTTC
CASSGMRGVNEQFF